This TCR beta chain was documented in a study of cytomegalovirus exposure and HLA in healthy donors. Study background: The early release's HLA-typed donors yielded 65 million to 85 million unique TCRs.

Findings and caveats of the study: Three chains tied to CMV proved CMV antigen-specific in vitro. Association of fewer than 20,000 TCR beta sequences with HLA alleles was found at 0.05 false discovery rate in a later analysis.

At sampling all donors were nominally healthy, likely with unrecorded immune exposures. Primers: 60 Vbeta forward and 13 Jbeta reverse. Measured with immunoSEQ multiplex PCR; TCRdb has only the in-frame clones, and not every one. The sample carries some 98,000 clones, roughly 81% recorded once. To note about this clone: Its antigen is not known.

The sequenced material came from PBMCs. This sequence was found in a man aged 35-49 years in good health and CMV-seronegative.

The CDR3 here is CASSLGAGGQETQYF. The DNA for the CDR3 is TGTGCCAGCAGCTTAGGGGCGGGGGGCCAAGAGACCCAGTACTTC. V and J are TRBV7-9 and TRBJ2-5; TRBD2 aligns across 8 bases. The CDR3 spans 15 residues. Germline CDR1 SEHNR, CDR2 FQNEAQ (reference sequence). The V gene end was trimmed by 1 base and the J gene end by 1 base; junction bases not matched to a gene: 2.